Below, one TCR beta chain is given with its context. The target antigen is unknown. Germline assignment: CDR1 LNHDA and CDR2 SQIVND (reference sequence). The CDR3 length is 14 residues. Trimming took 1 base from V and 0 from J, leaving 7 bases between them. This record comes from a study of read filtering for tumor transcriptome and immune sequencing. Study-wide context: The cohort had about 16 men and over eleven women aged about 47 to 90, mean about 72 years.

From about 0.4 ug of RNA, a library with molecular barcoded alpha/delta and beta/gamma adaptors was made. TCRdb re-called the reads with MiXCR, one entry per CDR3 protein. The sample contains about 48,000 distinct CDR3 sequences, roughly 19% of which appear only once. General observations from the study: Without single-read clonotypes, shared clonotype proportions correlated more between IR-seq and RNA-seq. The sorted CD138-negative fraction was a mixed bone marrow immune population, not purified T cells. Compared with RNA-seq, IR-seq gave much higher clonotype depth and reliability.

This rearrangement joins TRBV19 to TRBJ2-7; D remains unclear. The receptor comes from a donor aged 40 or over with multiple myeloma. Sequencing was carried out using a population of CD138-negative cells sorted from bone marrow. The CDR3 spells CASSIVHNSYEQYF. DNA of the CDR3: TGTGCCAGTAGTATAGTTCACAACTCCTACGAGCAGTACTTC.